The entry below gives a single T cell receptor (beta chain) sequence along with its context. The data derive from a study of post-analysis software for immune sequencing data. TCR beta cDNA libraries included unique molecular identifiers. TCRdb reprocessed the PCR reads via MiXCR and lists one record per CDR3 protein. The repertoire includes some 500,000 distinct CDR3 sequences, under 55% of them detected once, and about 12% sits in the top ten. Sequencing input: blood. The origin of this receptor is a girl aged 10 to 17 with multiple sclerosis.

CDR3: CSAARGETQYF. The CDR3, as DNA: TGCAGTGCCGCCCGGGGTGAGACCCAGTACTTC. The chain links TRBV20-1 to TRBJ2-5, with D possibly TRBD2 on 5 matching bases. The CDR3 covers 11 residues. Germline V gene data show CDR1 as DFQATT and CDR2 as SNEGSKA (reference sequence). V was trimmed by 6 bases and J by 5 bases, leaving 10 bases between them.